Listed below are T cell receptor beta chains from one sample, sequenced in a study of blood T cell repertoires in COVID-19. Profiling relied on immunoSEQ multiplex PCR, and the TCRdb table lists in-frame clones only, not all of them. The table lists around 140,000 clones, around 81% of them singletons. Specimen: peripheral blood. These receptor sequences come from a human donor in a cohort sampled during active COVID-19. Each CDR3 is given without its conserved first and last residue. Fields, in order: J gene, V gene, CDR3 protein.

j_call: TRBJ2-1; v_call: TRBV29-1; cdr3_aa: SVVGTGLVSNEQF
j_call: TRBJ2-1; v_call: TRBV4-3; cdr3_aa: ASSQERPEDEQF
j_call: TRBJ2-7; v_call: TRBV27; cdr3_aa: ASSLSTDRGGQY
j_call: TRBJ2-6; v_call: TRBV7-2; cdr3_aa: ASSPQIATGANVLT
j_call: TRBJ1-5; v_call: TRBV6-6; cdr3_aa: ASAGGHNQPQH
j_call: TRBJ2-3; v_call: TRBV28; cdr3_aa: ASSFSDTQY
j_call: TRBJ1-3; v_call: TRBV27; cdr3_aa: ASRFRSGNTIY
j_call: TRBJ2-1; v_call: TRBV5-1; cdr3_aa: ASSLPTGGGEQF
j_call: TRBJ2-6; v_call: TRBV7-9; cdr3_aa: ASSPLGSSGANVLT
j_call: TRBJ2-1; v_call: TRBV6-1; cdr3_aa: ASSEVEGGAF
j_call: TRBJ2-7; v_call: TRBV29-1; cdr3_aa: SVEASDTYEQY
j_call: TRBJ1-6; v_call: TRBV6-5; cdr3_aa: ASFNSYNSPLH
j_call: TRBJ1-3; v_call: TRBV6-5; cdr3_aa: ASGDRESGNTIY
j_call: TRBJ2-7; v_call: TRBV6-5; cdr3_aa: ASSPRVGAEQY
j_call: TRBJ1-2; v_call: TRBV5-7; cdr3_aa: ASSLAQNNYGYT
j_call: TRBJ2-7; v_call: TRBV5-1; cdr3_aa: ASSLGGGKLYEQY
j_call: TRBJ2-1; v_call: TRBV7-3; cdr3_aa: ASSLTGALSYNEQF
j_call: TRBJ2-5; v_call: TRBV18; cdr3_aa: ASSPLSAGETQY
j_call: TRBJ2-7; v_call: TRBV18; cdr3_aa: ASSPLERTSSYEQY
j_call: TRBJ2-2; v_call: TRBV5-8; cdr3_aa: ASSPRVAHTGELF
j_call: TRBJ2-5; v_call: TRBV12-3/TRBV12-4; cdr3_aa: ASSLGVLETQY
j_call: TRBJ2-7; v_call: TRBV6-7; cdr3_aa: ASSYETPGLAGGPFPLSSYEQY
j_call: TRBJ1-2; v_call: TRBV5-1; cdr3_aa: ASSPGSSTNYGYT
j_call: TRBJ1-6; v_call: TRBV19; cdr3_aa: ASRDDRENSPLH
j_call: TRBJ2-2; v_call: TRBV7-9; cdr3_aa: ASTPSLGASGAGELF
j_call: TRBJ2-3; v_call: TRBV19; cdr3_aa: ASSIVASSTDTQY
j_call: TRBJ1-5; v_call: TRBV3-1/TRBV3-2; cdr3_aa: ASSRSGASLNQPQH
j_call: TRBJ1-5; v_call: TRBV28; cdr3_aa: ASSFLRGQGNQPQH
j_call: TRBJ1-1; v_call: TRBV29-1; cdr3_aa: SSRGLRGWDEAF
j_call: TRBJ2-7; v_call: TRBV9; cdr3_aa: ASSSRRRNREIYEQY
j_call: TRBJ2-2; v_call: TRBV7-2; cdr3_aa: ASSLTPGQGIFTGELF
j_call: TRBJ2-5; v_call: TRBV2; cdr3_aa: ASRALDRAEY
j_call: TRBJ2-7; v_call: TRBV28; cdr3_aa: ASSTGGSSWQY
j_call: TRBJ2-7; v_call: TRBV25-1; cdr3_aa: ATTGRNEQY
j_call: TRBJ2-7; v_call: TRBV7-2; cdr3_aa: ASSKDRAAD
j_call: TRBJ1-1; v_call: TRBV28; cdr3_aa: ATLTLATHEAF
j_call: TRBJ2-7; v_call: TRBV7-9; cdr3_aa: ASSSQRDRSNEQY
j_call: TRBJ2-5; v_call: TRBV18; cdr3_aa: ASSRPGQGGETQY
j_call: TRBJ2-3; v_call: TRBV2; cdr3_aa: ASSEVGLGTDTQY
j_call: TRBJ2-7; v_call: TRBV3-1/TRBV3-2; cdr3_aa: ASSQDREGRQY
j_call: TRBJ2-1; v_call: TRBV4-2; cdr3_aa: ASSQALSYYEQF
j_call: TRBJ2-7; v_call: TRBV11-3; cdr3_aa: ASSSGQGYEQY
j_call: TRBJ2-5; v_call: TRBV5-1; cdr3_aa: ASSLDGQGAQETQY
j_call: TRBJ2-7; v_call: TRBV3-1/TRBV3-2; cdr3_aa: ASSQGLAPHEQY
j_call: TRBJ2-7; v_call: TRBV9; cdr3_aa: ASSPGGGIYEQY
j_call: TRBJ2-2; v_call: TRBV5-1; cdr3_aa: ASSFGVQGTGELF
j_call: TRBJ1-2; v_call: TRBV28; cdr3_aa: ASSLHPPGQYNYGYT
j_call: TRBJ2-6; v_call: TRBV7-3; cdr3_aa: ASSLIGRASGANVLT
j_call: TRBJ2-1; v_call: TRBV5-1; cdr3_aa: ASRLAVGTHNEQF
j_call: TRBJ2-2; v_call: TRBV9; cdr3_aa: ASSVEPGSAGELF
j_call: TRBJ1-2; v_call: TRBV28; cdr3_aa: ASSLKQGNYGYT
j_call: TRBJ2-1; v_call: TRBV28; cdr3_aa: ASSPHGLSYNEQF
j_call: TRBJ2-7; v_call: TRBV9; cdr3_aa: ASGPTSYEQY
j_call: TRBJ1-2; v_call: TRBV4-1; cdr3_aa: ASSLDRGNYGYT
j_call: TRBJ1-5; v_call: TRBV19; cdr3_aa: ASSMQRGRNQPQH
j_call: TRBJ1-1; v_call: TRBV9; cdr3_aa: ASSVVSSSTEAF
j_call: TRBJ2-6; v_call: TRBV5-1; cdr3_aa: ASSLTGQGLLSGANVLT
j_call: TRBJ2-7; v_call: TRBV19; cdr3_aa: ASSIGPPGQGPYEQY
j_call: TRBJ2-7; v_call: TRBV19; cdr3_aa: ASSIRDREVPQY